Below, 3 T cell receptor beta chains from the same sample are listed, as sequenced in a study of T cell repertoires in cytomegalovirus infection. TCRdb reprocessed the reads with MiXCR, giving one entry per CDR3 protein. The sample shows fewer than 650,000 distinct CDR3 sequences, 40% of them seen only once. For these TCRs, the target antigens are not known. The sequencing here drew on cultured PBMCs, taken from culture after CMV antigen stimulation. These receptor sequences come from a human donor in good health (CMV status not recorded). Some clones in this sample may be carry-over from other donors' samples.

The chain carries TRBV7-8 and TRBJ2-3; no firm D call. The V end was cut by 5 bases, the J end by 0 bases, with 9 bases between. Germline CDR1 and CDR2: SGHVS and FQNEAQ. This CDR3 contains 14 residues. CDR3 bases: TGTGCCAGCAGCCCTGGGGTCAGCACAGATACGCAGTATTTT. It is translated as CASSPGVSTDTQYF.

CDR3 region: CSADPGQGIGTQYF. DNA for the CDR3: TGCAGTGCTGATCCGGGACAGGGGATCGGTACCCAGTACTTC. The chain employs TRBV20-1 and TRBJ2-5, with TRBD1 matching over 10 bases. In germline, CDR1 is DFQATT, CDR2 SNEGSKA (reference sequence). This CDR3 spans 14 amino acids. After removal of 5 bases from V and 8 bases from J, the junction contained 11 bases not matched to a gene.

The chain combines TRBV20-1 with TRBJ2-1, with TRBD2 identical over 12 bases. The trim removed 8 bases at V and 7 bases at J, leaving 9 bases unmatched. The CDR3 totals 14 residues. Looked up from germline, CDR1 is DFQATT and CDR2 is SNEGSKA (reference sequence). DNA for the CDR3: TGCAGTCCCGTGGGACTAGCGGGTGGTAATGAGCAGTTCTTC. It specifies CSPVGLAGGNEQFF.